The clone carrying this TCR beta chain has a count of ten or more. The antigen remains undetermined. Germline V CDR1 and CDR2: MNHNS, SASEGT. CDR3 length equals 13 residues. Trimming stripped 6 bases from V and 6 bases from J, with 13 bases between. These data belong to a study of glioma-infiltrating T cells. Overall study findings and caveats: Very few CDR3 sequences were shared between tissue and blood. Above-expected tissue-blood divergence occurred in all gliomas, most in low-grade ones.

Using RNA template, CDR3s of TCR alpha and beta were amplified with iRepertoire arm-PCR. Input was roughly 95-400 ng of tissue mRNA or PBMC total RNA. TCRdb analysed the multiplex PCR reads with MiXCR anew, one entry per CDR3 protein. The table records 170,000 or so distinct CDR3 sequences, about 40% of them present only once. J is TRBJ2-3 and V is TRBV6-1; D remains unclear. The TCR comes from a human donor with low-grade glioma or glioblastoma, undergoing nonglioma brain surgery, or in good health (not recorded which). The source material was glioma tissue, nonneoplastic brain tissue, or PBMCs (not recorded which). The CDR3 here is CASSHRSLDTQYF. CDR3 coding DNA: TGTGCCAGCAGCCACCGTAGTTTGGATACGCAGTATTTT.